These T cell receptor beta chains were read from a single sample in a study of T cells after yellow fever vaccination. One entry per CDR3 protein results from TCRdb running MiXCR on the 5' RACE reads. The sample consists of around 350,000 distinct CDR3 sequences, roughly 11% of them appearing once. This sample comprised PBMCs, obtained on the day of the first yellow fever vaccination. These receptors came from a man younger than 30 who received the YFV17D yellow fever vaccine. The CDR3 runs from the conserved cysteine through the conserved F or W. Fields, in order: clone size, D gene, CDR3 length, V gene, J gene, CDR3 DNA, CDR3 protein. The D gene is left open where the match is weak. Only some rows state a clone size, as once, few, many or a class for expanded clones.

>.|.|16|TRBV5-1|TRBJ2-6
TGCGCCAGCAGCCCGGGACACATCTCTGGGGCCAACGTCCTGACTTTC
CASSPGHISGANVLTF
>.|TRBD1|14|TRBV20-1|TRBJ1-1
TGCAGTGCCCCGAGACAGGGGGGGAACACTGAAGCTTTCTTT
CSAPRQGGNTEAFF
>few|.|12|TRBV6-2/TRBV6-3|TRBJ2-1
TGTGCCAGCAGTTACGGTGTCGTTGAGCAGTTCTTC
CASSYGVVEQFF
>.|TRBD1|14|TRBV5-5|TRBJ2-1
TGTGCCAGCAGCCTGGGGACAGGAAACAATGAGCAGTTCTTC
CASSLGTGNNEQFF
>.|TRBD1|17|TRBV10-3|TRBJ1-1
TGTGCCACGAGGGGGACAGGGCGGTTCTGGGTGGTAACTGAAGCTTTCTTT
CATRGTGRFWVVTEAFF
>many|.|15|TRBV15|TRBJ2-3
TGTGCCACCAGCTTTCAGGGTCGCACCACAGATACGCAGTATTTT
CATSFQGRTTDTQYF
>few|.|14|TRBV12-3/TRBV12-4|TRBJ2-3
TGTGCCAGCAGTCATTGGACCGAAATGAATACGCAGTATTTT
CASSHWTEMNTQYF
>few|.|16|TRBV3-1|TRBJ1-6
TGTGCCAGCAGCCAATCGGTAGTATCCTATAATTCACCCCTCCACTTT
CASSQSVVSYNSPLHF
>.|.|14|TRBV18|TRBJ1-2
TGTGCCAGCTCATCATCGCAGGGCCTCTATGGCTACACCTTC
CASSSSQGLYGYTF
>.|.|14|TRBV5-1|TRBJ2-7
TGCGCCAGCAAGACACTAACTAGCAGCTACGAGCAGTACTTC
CASKTLTSSYEQYF
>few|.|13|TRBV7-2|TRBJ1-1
TGTGCCAGCAGCTTAGCTTCGGGGACTGAAGCTTTCTTT
CASSLASGTEAFF
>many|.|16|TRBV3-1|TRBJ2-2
TGTGCCAGCAGCCAATTGCTAGGACAGTCCGTCGGGGAGCTGTTTTTT
CASSQLLGQSVGELFF
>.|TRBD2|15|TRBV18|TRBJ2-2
TGTGCCAGCTCACCAGTTGCGGGGGGCACCGGGGAGCTGTTTTTT
CASSPVAGGTGELFF
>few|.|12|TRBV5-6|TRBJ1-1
TGTGCCAGCAGCTTTAGGAGGGCTGAAGCTTTCTTT
CASSFRRAEAFF
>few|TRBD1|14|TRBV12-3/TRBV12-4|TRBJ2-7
TGTGCCAGCAGTCCGACAGGGCACTCCTACGAGCAGTACTTC
CASSPTGHSYEQYF
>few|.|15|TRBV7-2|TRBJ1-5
TGTGCCAGCAGCCCCCGTACGGGTAGAGATCAGCCCCAGCATTTT
CASSPRTGRDQPQHF
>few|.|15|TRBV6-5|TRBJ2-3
TGTGCCAGCAGTTACACAGGGTCGAAGACAGATACGCAGTATTTT
CASSYTGSKTDTQYF
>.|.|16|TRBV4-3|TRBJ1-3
TGCGCCAGCAGCCAAGATTGGGGAGGGACAGGAAACACCATATATTTT
CASSQDWGGTGNTIYF
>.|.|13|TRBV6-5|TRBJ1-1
TGTGCCAGCAGTTACGGCTGGGGCACTGAAGCTTTCTTT
CASSYGWGTEAFF
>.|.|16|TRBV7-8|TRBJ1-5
TGTGCCAGCAGCTTAGCGGTCAGAACGAGCAATCAGCCCCAGCATTTT
CASSLAVRTSNQPQHF
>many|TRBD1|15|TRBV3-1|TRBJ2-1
TGTGCCAGCAGCCAGAGGCAGGGGGCGCAAAATGAGCAGTTCTTC
CASSQRQGAQNEQFF
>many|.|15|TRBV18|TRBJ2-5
TGTGCCAGCTCACCGTCCGTGGACAGACAAGAGACCCAGTACTTC
CASSPSVDRQETQYF